Listed below are T cell receptor beta chains from one sample, sequenced in a study of blood T cell repertoires in COVID-19. Sequenced by immunoSEQ multiplex PCR; TCRdb stores in-frame clones only, minus some. This sample yields a few hundred thousand clones, of which under 90% are seen a single time; about 10% belongs to the top ten. The sequenced sample was PBMCs or T cells enriched from blood (not recorded which). These receptors were collected from a woman younger than 35 who had recovered from COVID-19. CDR3s include the opening cysteine and the closing phenylalanine or tryptophan. Fields, in order: clone size, D gene, J gene, V gene, CDR3 DNA, CDR3 protein. D genes are given only for firm matches. Clone sizes are given selectively: once, few, many, or a class where the clone is expanded.

abundance: once
d_gene: TRBD2
j_gene: TRBJ2-1
v_gene: TRBV27
CDR3nt: TGTGCCAGCAGTCCCGGGACTAGCGGGGCTTACAATGAGCAGTTCTTC
CDR3aa: CASSPGTSGAYNEQFF

abundance: -
d_gene: -
j_gene: TRBJ2-3
v_gene: TRBV28
CDR3nt: TGTGCCAGCAGCCCCCTGGGGCGGGGTGAAGTAGATACGCAGTATTTT
CDR3aa: CASSPLGRGEVDTQYF

abundance: -
d_gene: -
j_gene: TRBJ2-1
v_gene: TRBV9
CDR3nt: TGTGCCAGCAGCGTAGAGACAGGCTCCTACAATGAGCAGTTCTTC
CDR3aa: CASSVETGSYNEQFF

abundance: -
d_gene: -
j_gene: TRBJ2-5
v_gene: TRBV9
CDR3nt: TGTGCCAGCAGCGCCAAAGAGACCCAGTACTTC
CDR3aa: CASSAKETQYF

abundance: -
d_gene: -
j_gene: TRBJ1-3
v_gene: TRBV5-1
CDR3nt: TGCGCCAGCAGCCAAGGGCAGGGGGGAAACACCATATATTTT
CDR3aa: CASSQGQGGNTIYF

abundance: -
d_gene: TRBD1
j_gene: TRBJ2-2
v_gene: TRBV18
CDR3nt: TGTGCCAGCTCAACCACGATGGACAGGCCGGGCGGGGAGCTGTTTTTT
CDR3aa: CASSTTMDRPGGELFF

abundance: -
d_gene: -
j_gene: TRBJ1-1
v_gene: TRBV2
CDR3nt: TGTGCCAGCAGTGAACGTGGAGCAATGAACACTGAAGCTTTCTTT
CDR3aa: CASSERGAMNTEAFF

abundance: once
d_gene: TRBD2
j_gene: TRBJ2-3
v_gene: TRBV18
CDR3nt: TGTGCCAGCTCATTCAAATGGACTAGCGGCACAGATACGCAGTATTTT
CDR3aa: CASSFKWTSGTDTQYF

abundance: -
d_gene: -
j_gene: TRBJ1-1
v_gene: TRBV4-1
CDR3nt: TGCGCCAGCAGCCAAGGGGTTTTGGGGGGGATGAACACTGAAGCTTTCTTT
CDR3aa: CASSQGVLGGMNTEAFF

abundance: -
d_gene: TRBD1
j_gene: TRBJ1-1
v_gene: TRBV2
CDR3nt: TGTGCCAGCAGTGAAGAGACAGGGGCAAAGAACACTGAAGCTTTCTTT
CDR3aa: CASSEETGAKNTEAFF

abundance: -
d_gene: -
j_gene: TRBJ1-3
v_gene: TRBV28
CDR3nt: TGTGCCAGCAGTTTCTCTCCCTCTGGAAACACCATATATTTT
CDR3aa: CASSFSPSGNTIYF

abundance: -
d_gene: -
j_gene: TRBJ1-1
v_gene: TRBV27
CDR3nt: TGTGCCAGCAGTTCGGTCGGACTCACTGAAGCTTTCTTT
CDR3aa: CASSSVGLTEAFF

abundance: -
d_gene: -
j_gene: TRBJ2-3
v_gene: TRBV5-1
CDR3nt: TGCGCCAGCAGCCCCCTGGGGCAGTCCACAGATACGCAGTATTTT
CDR3aa: CASSPLGQSTDTQYF

abundance: once
d_gene: -
j_gene: TRBJ1-3
v_gene: TRBV5-8
CDR3nt: TGTGCCAGCAGCTTGGGACAGAGCTCTGGAAACACCATATATTTT
CDR3aa: CASSLGQSSGNTIYF

abundance: -
d_gene: TRBD2
j_gene: TRBJ2-7
v_gene: TRBV5-5
CDR3nt: TGTGCCAGCAGCTTGGCGGGGGGGCGGGACGAGCAGTACTTC
CDR3aa: CASSLAGGRDEQYF

abundance: -
d_gene: TRBD2
j_gene: TRBJ2-5
v_gene: TRBV7-6
CDR3nt: TGTGCCAGCAGCTCCTCACCCGGGGGGGCCAGTGAGACCCAGTACTTC
CDR3aa: CASSSSPGGASETQYF

abundance: once
d_gene: -
j_gene: TRBJ1-5
v_gene: TRBV30
CDR3nt: TGTGCCTGGAGTATTCGAGGGAGCAATCAGCCCCAGCATTTT
CDR3aa: CAWSIRGSNQPQHF

abundance: -
d_gene: -
j_gene: TRBJ1-4
v_gene: TRBV6-1
CDR3nt: TGTGCCAGCAGTGAAGCATTCACAGTTGGTATGGAAAAACTGTTTTTT
CDR3aa: CASSEAFTVGMEKLFF

abundance: few
d_gene: -
j_gene: TRBJ1-1
v_gene: TRBV5-1
CDR3nt: TGCGCCAGCAGTCAGGGGAACACTGAAGCTTTCTTT
CDR3aa: CASSQGNTEAFF

abundance: -
d_gene: -
j_gene: TRBJ2-3
v_gene: TRBV5-4
CDR3nt: TGTGCCAGCAGCTTGGCTAGCCGAGATACGCAGTATTTT
CDR3aa: CASSLASRDTQYF

abundance: -
d_gene: -
j_gene: TRBJ1-5
v_gene: TRBV5-1
CDR3nt: TGCGCCAGCAGAGAACAGCCCAATCAGCCCCAGCATTTT
CDR3aa: CASREQPNQPQHF

abundance: -
d_gene: -
j_gene: TRBJ2-7
v_gene: TRBV9
CDR3nt: TGTGCCAGCAGCGTGGCAGCGGAAAGCTCCTACGAGCAGTACTTC
CDR3aa: CASSVAAESSYEQYF

abundance: few
d_gene: -
j_gene: TRBJ2-1
v_gene: TRBV13
CDR3nt: TGTGCCAGCAGCTTCCCCGCTTCTAGACTGCTCAATGAGCAGTTCTTC
CDR3aa: CASSFPASRLLNEQFF

abundance: -
d_gene: TRBD1
j_gene: TRBJ2-7
v_gene: TRBV10-3
CDR3nt: TGTGCCATCAGTGCCGGGACAGGGGTCTACGAGCAGTACTTC
CDR3aa: CAISAGTGVYEQYF

abundance: -
d_gene: -
j_gene: TRBJ2-5
v_gene: TRBV3-1/TRBV3-2
CDR3nt: TGTGCCAGCAGCCAAGTCATAAGTAGCGAAGAGACCCAGTACTTC
CDR3aa: CASSQVISSEETQYF

abundance: -
d_gene: TRBD2
j_gene: TRBJ2-2
v_gene: TRBV3-1/TRBV3-2
CDR3nt: TGTGCCAGCAGCCCATCGGGGGGCGGGGAGCTGTTTTTT
CDR3aa: CASSPSGGGELFF

abundance: -
d_gene: -
j_gene: TRBJ2-7
v_gene: TRBV30
CDR3nt: TGTGCCTGCCGGGACTGGTCCTACGAGCAGTACTTC
CDR3aa: CACRDWSYEQYF

abundance: -
d_gene: -
j_gene: TRBJ1-3
v_gene: TRBV24-1
CDR3nt: TGTGCCACCCGATCCATGGGGCCAAACACCATATATTTT
CDR3aa: CATRSMGPNTIYF

abundance: few
d_gene: -
j_gene: TRBJ1-6
v_gene: TRBV5-8
CDR3nt: TGTGCCAGCGGCGTAGTTTTGACTAGCAATTCACCCCTCCACTTT
CDR3aa: CASGVVLTSNSPLHF

abundance: -
d_gene: -
j_gene: TRBJ1-3
v_gene: TRBV11-3
CDR3nt: TGTGCCAGCAGCCCTAGTTGCAATTCTACTGGAAACACCATATATTTT
CDR3aa: CASSPSCNSTGNTIYF